These 32 T cell receptor beta chains originate from one sample sequenced in a study of cytomegalovirus exposure and HLA in healthy donors (dated by TCRdb to the late 2010s). Receptors were amplified or captured by the immunoSEQ multiplex PCR assay. For the multiplex PCR, a mixture combining 60 forward primers for TCR Vbeta segments and 13 reverse primers for TCR Jbeta segments was used. This immuneACCESS table, as held by TCRdb, lists in-frame sequences with V and J called but not all clones. Of the missing ones, under half trace to an unresolved V gene in checked studies; the others have no known cause. The sample table records about 180,000 clones; 65% to 85% of these occur just once. The ten biggest clones cover around 3.1% of the sample. The source material was PBMCs. The receptors were gathered from a woman aged 50 to 60 in good health and CMV-seropositive.

This clone was detected a few times. The chain employs TRBV7-2 and TRBJ2-7; 7 nucleotides agree with TRBD2. Germline lookup yields CDR1 SGHTA and CDR2 FQGNSA. V lost 2 bases to trimming and J lost 4 bases; unmatched junction nucleotides: 5. CDR3 length: 14 residues. DNA of the CDR3: TGTGCCAGCAGCTTAAGCGGGGTGTCGTACGAGCAGTACTTC. This codes for CASSLSGVSYEQYF.

The CDR3 protein is CASSPRLGQETQYF. The CDR3 nucleotides read TGTGCCAGCAGTCCCCGGCTAGGACAAGAGACCCAGTACTTC. The V gene is TRBV27, the J gene TRBJ2-5; no definite D call. CDR3 size: 14 residues. The V end was cut by 5 bases, the J end by 2 bases, with 12 bases between. Germline V gives CDR1 MNHEY, CDR2 SMNVEV (reference sequence).

This clone was detected a few times. This chain uses TRBV11-2 with TRBJ2-6; TRBD2 matches 7 bases. Germline CDR1 and CDR2: SGHAT and FQNNGV. J gave up 4 bases and V 3 bases, and 3 bases lay outside the gene matches. This CDR3 region has 15 residues. CDR3 sequence: CASSLRGTGANVLTF. In DNA form, the CDR3 reads TGTGCCAGCAGCTTGCGGGGGACGGGGGCCAACGTCCTGACTTTC.

The chain combines TRBV7-3 with TRBJ1-1; 7 bases line up with TRBD1. The CDR3 sequence is 19 residues long. The germline V gene encodes CDR1 SGHTA and CDR2 FQGTGA. Losses at the gene ends were 2 bases for V and 3 bases for J; bases not matched to a gene: 18. CDR3 nucleotide sequence: TGTGCCAGCAGCTTACTGGGGCGGAGGGGGCGTGGGGAGGACACTGAAGCTTTCTTT. This codes for CASSLLGRRGRGEDTEAFF.

CDR3 sequence: CASSPLKGGGNQPQHF. CDR3 coding DNA: TGTGCCAGCAGTCCTCTCAAGGGGGGGGGCAATCAGCCCCAGCATTTT. The rearrangement links TRBV6-6 to TRBJ1-5; tentative D call: TRBD1 (6 bases). Germline lookup yields CDR1 MNHNY and CDR2 SVGAGI (reference sequence). The CDR3 loop spans 16 amino acids. V was trimmed by 5 bases and J by 2 bases, leaving 16 bases between them.

The V and J genes are TRBV2 and TRBJ1-2; 8 nucleotides align to TRBD1. Germline-derived CDR1 and CDR2 are SNHLY and FYNNEI. The CDR3 loop spans 15 amino acids. The V gene end was trimmed by 6 bases and the J gene end by 4 bases; junction bases not matched to a gene: 10. The CDR3 loop is CASSAGTGGGYGYTF. The CDR3 nucleotides are TGTGCCAGCAGCGCCGGGACAGGAGGTGGCTATGGCTACACCTTC.

This clone was seen only a few times. The chain recombines TRBV19 with TRBJ2-5; D may be TRBD2 (5 bases). The DNA end is more similar to TRBJ2-7, so the J call may be wrong. This CDR3 region has 16 residues. CDR1 is LNHDA and CDR2 is SQIVND in the germline V gene (reference sequence). This CDR3 is CASSPRDSISSYEQYF. The CDR3 region has the DNA TGTGCCAGTAGTCCCCGGGATAGCATAAGCTCCTACGAGCAGTACTTC.

V gene TRBV7-2 combines with J gene TRBJ2-3, with D uncertain. This CDR3 contains 16 residues. V was pared by 1 base and J by 2 bases, with 13 bases between. The germline CDR1 and CDR2 sequences are SGHTA and FQGNSA. CDR3 in amino acids: CASSLVGVKNTDTQYF. CDR3 coding DNA: TGTGCCAGCAGCTTAGTAGGAGTCAAAAACACAGATACGCAGTATTTT. Variable domain in full (rest from reference TRBV7-2 and TRBJ2-3): GAGVSQSPSNKVTEKGKDVELRCDPISGHTALYWYRQSLGQGLEFLIYFQGNSAPDKSGLPSDRFSAERTGGSVSTLTIQRTQQEDSAVYLCASSLVGVKNTDTQYFGPGTRLTVL.

The CDR3 bases are TGTGCCAGCAGTTCGAGACAGGGTGGCGAGCAGTTCTTC. Translated: CASSSRQGGEQFF. The chain carries TRBV2 and TRBJ2-1; 7 positions match TRBD1. V was clipped by 5 bases and J by 10 bases; unmatched bases: 8. CDR3 length: 13 amino acids. The germline V gene encodes CDR1 SNHLY and CDR2 FYNNEI.

The V and J genes are TRBV5-6 and TRBJ2-7; D is unresolved. The ends were cut back, 4 bases at V and 3 bases at J, with 5 bases in the middle. CDR3 length: 11 amino acids. Germline V lookup: CDR1 SGHDT, CDR2 YYEEEE. The DNA of the CDR3 is TGTGCCAGCAGCGCGAGCTACGAGCAGTACTTC. This sequence encodes CASSASYEQYF.

The chain carries TRBV28 and TRBJ1-1, with D unresolved. Germline CDR1 is MDHEN and CDR2 is SYDVKM. V shed 5 bases and J shed 7 bases, with 17 bases lying between them. CDR3 length equals 14 residues. The CDR3 bases are TGTGCCAGCAGTAACGGAGGGCCGCGGGGTGAAGCTTTCTTT. Protein sequence: CASSNGGPRGEAFF.

This chain connects TRBV2 to TRBJ2-1; 7 bases fit TRBD1. V was clipped by 6 bases and J by 2 bases; unmatched bases: 1. Germline CDR1 reads SNHLY; CDR2 reads FYNNEI. CDR3 length equals 13 residues. The CDR3 is CASRGTAYNEQFF. The CDR3 DNA sequence: TGTGCCAGCAGAGGGACAGCCTACAATGAGCAGTTCTTC.

This chain connects TRBV18 to TRBJ1-1; possible D gene TRBD1, 5 bases. Germline V lookup: CDR1 KGHSH, CDR2 LQKENI. Trimming shortened V by 5 bases and J by 6 bases, and 19 bases separated the two germline ends. The CDR3 spans 15 residues. This CDR3 is CASSRSDGRGAEAFF. DNA of the CDR3: TGTGCCAGCTCAAGATCAGACGGACGGGGGGCTGAAGCTTTCTTT.

The CDR3 bases are TGTGCCAGCAGCCCCCAACTCTCTGGAAACACCATATATTTT. The encoded protein is CASSPQLSGNTIYF. V usage is TRBV9 and J usage is TRBJ1-3; D unresolved. Germline-derived CDR1 and CDR2 are SGDLS and YYNGEE. The CDR3 loop spans 14 amino acids. Trimming stripped 4 bases from V and 0 bases from J, with 8 bases between.

CDR3 residues: CASSYSSNSNTEAFF. The CDR3 nucleotides read TGTGCCAGCAGTTACTCGAGCAATTCGAACACTGAAGCTTTCTTT. V and J are TRBV6-5 and TRBJ1-1; no clear D gene. V lost 0 bases, J lost 1 base, and 9 bases lay in between. The CDR3 covers 15 residues. From germline, CDR1 is MNHEY and CDR2 SVGAGI.

The chain recombines TRBV13 with TRBJ2-1, with 7 nucleotides matching TRBD2. CDR3 size: 15 residues. Germline CDR1 PRHDT, CDR2 FYEKMQ (reference sequence). V was clipped by 11 bases and J by 4 bases; unmatched bases: 14. CDR3 coding DNA: TGTGCCCGTTACCCTATGGCGGGGGTGTACAATGAGCAGTTCTTC. Protein product: CARYPMAGVYNEQFF. The entire variable domain, with the rest obtained from reference TRBV13 and TRBJ2-1, is as follows: AAGVIQSPRHLIKEKRETATLKCYPIPRHDTVYWYQQGPGQDPQFLISFYEKMQSDKGSIPDRFSAQQFSDYHSELNMSSLELGDSALYFCARYPMAGVYNEQFFGPGTRLTVL.

This clone is a singleton in its sample. The chain employs TRBV7-9 and TRBJ1-1, with 8 positions matching TRBD1. The CDR3 sequence is 14 residues long. Trimming took 5 bases from V and 4 from J; bases not matched to a gene: 6. Germline values: CDR1 SEHNR, CDR2 FQNEAQ (reference sequence). DNA of the CDR3: TGTGCCAGCAGCCCAGGGGGCTTGGTCACTGAAGCTTTCTTT. This codes for CASSPGGLVTEAFF.

The chain has TRBV7-2 and TRBJ1-1; D remains ambiguous. The germline CDR1 and CDR2 sequences are SGHTA and FQGNSA. The CDR3 is 15 amino acids. V lost 7 bases and J 4 bases, leaving 19 bases between the germline ends. CDR3 amino acids: CASTLSGEGSTEAFF. CDR3 sequence (DNA): TGTGCCAGCACCCTCTCCGGGGAAGGAAGCACTGAAGCTTTCTTT.

Of note for this clone: Other DNA sequences in this specimen translate into the identical CDR3. The chain combines TRBV5-4 with TRBJ2-7, with 9 positions matching TRBD2. The junction had 2 bases not matched to a gene; V was cut back by 0 bases and J by 1 base. The CDR3 contains 15 residues. Looked up from germline, CDR1 is SGHNT and CDR2 is YYREEE (reference sequence). The CDR3, as DNA: TGTGCCAGCAGCTTGGGAACTAGCGGGTCCTACGAGCAGTACTTC. This sequence encodes CASSLGTSGSYEQYF.

The chain is built from TRBV6-5 and TRBJ2-7; D may be TRBD2 (5 bases). The V and J ends lost 2 bases and 2 bases respectively, with 13 bases between them. This CDR3 is built from 15 residues. Per the germline V gene, CDR1 is MNHEY and CDR2 is SVGAGI. In nucleotides, the CDR3 is TGTGCCAGCAGTTACGGGCCCACGGGGACCTACGAGCAGTACTTC. This encodes CASSYGPTGTYEQYF.

The V gene is TRBV5-1, the J gene TRBJ2-3, with a weak D call TRBD1 (5 bases). V was trimmed by 4 bases and J by 1 base, leaving 10 bases between them. The germline gives CDR1 SGHRS, CDR2 YFSETQ. The CDR3 is made up of 14 amino acids. CDR3 sequence (DNA): TGCGCCAGCAGCACGGACACGGGCACAGATACGCAGTATTTT. Its translation is CASSTDTGTDTQYF.

This sequence joins TRBV6-1 and TRBJ2-3, with no clear D. Trimming took 0 bases from V and 14 from J, leaving 9 bases between them. Germline CDR1 is MNHNS and CDR2 is SASEGT. The CDR3 is 11 amino acids. The CDR3 loop is CASSEALAAYF. CDR3 in DNA: TGTGCCAGCAGTGAAGCGTTGGCCGCGTATTTT.

This clone was seen just once. The chain links TRBV27 to TRBJ2-1, with TRBD2 matching 11 bases. CDR3 length: 15 amino acids. V gave up 2 bases and J gave up 6 bases; unmatched junction bases: 3. Germline V gene lookup returns CDR1 MNHEY and CDR2 SMNVEV (reference sequence). CDR3 protein: CASSLTSGGPNEQFF. For the CDR3, the DNA is TGTGCCAGCAGTTTAACTAGCGGGGGCCCCAATGAGCAGTTCTTC.

The chain carries TRBV5-4 and TRBJ1-1; D unresolved. Germline assignment: CDR1 SGHNT and CDR2 YYREEE (reference sequence). Trimming took 5 bases from V and 6 from J, leaving 11 bases between them. The CDR3 contains 12 residues. The CDR3 region is CASRGVTSEAFF. The CDR3 DNA sequence: TGTGCCAGCAGGGGAGTGACTTCTGAAGCTTTCTTT. The whole variable domain, filled in from reference TRBV5-4 and TRBJ1-1, reads ETGVTQSPTHLIKTRGQQVTLRCSSQSGHNTVSWYQQALGQGPQFIFQYYREEENGRGNFPPRFSGLQFPNYSSELNVNALELDDSALYLCASRGVTSEAFFGQGTRLTVV.

The chain employs TRBV19 and TRBJ1-3; 7 bases map to TRBD1. The germline V gene encodes CDR1 LNHDA and CDR2 SQIVND (reference sequence). The CDR3 extends over 17 amino acids. V lost 4 bases, J lost 3 bases, and 12 bases stayed unmatched. The CDR3 here is CASSSGRGQDGGNTIYF. The CDR3 DNA reads TGTGCCAGTAGTAGTGGTAGGGGGCAGGATGGTGGAAACACCATATATTTT.

The sample holds a few counts of this clone. The V and J genes are TRBV28 and TRBJ1-5; 7 bases map to TRBD1. V shed 5 bases, J shed 3 bases, and the junction held 7 bases outside the gene matches. Germline lookup yields CDR1 MDHEN and CDR2 SYDVKM. The length of the CDR3 is 15 residues. CDR3 sequence reads: CASSTDRRNNQPQHF. Written as DNA, the CDR3 is TGTGCCAGCAGTACGGACAGGAGAAACAATCAGCCCCAGCATTTT.

In its sample, this clone was seen a few times. This chain connects TRBV27 to TRBJ2-7; TRBD1 matches 7 bases. Trimming at V came to 4 bases and at J to 2 bases, leaving 5 bases not matched to a gene. CDR1 is MNHEY and CDR2 is SMNVEV in the germline V gene (reference sequence). The CDR3 contains 14 residues. The chain's CDR3 is CASSSRQGPYEQYF. The CDR3 DNA reads TGTGCCAGCAGTTCCCGACAGGGACCCTACGAGCAGTACTTC.

The chain couples TRBV19 to TRBJ2-4; TRBD2 matches at 11 bases. The ends lost 5 bases at V and 0 bases at J; junction bases unmatched: 0. The CDR3 contains 15 residues. Germline values: CDR1 LNHDA, CDR2 SQIVND (reference sequence). CDR3 coding DNA: TGTGCCAGTAGTGGACTAGCGGGAGCCAAAAACATTCAGTACTTC. Protein sequence: CASSGLAGAKNIQYF.

The gene calls are TRBV28 and TRBJ2-7; D may be TRBD2 (5 bases). Per the germline V gene, CDR1 is MDHEN and CDR2 is SYDVKM. The CDR3 loop spans 11 amino acids. V was pared by 6 bases and J by 3 bases, with 6 bases between. CDR3 nucleotide sequence: TGTGCCAGCAGCCGGGGCTACGAGCAGTACTTC. Translated, it gives CASSRGYEQYF. Supplemented by reference TRBV28 and TRBJ2-7, the full variable domain reads DVKVTQSSRYLVKRTGEKVFLECVQDMDHENMFWYRQDPGLGLRLIYFSYDVKMKEKGDIPEGYSVSREKKERFSLILESASTNQTSMYLCASSRGYEQYFGPGTRLTVT.

The chain has TRBV6-1 and TRBJ1-3; D unresolved. Germline V gives CDR1 MNHNS, CDR2 SASEGT. The V gene lost 7 bases and the J gene lost 0 bases, with 13 bases spanning the gap. This CDR3 is 15 amino acids long. CDR3 bases: TGTGCCAGCATTATCGGGGATTACTCTGGAAACACCATATATTTT. It yields the protein CASIIGDYSGNTIYF.

The chain combines TRBV6-1 with TRBJ1-1, with D possibly being TRBD1 (5 bases). The CDR3 has 13 amino acids. CDR1 and CDR2 from the germline V gene are MNHNS and SASEGT. V lost 7 bases to trimming and J lost 3 bases, with 12 bases between them. The CDR3 DNA reads TGTGCCAGCAATCCAGCGGGGGACACTGAAGCTTTCTTT. This gives the protein CASNPAGDTEAFF.

This clone has only one observation. One junction end does not reproduce the germline sequence, and a read error may be involved. This chain connects TRBV7-7 to TRBJ2-2; TRBD1 is a possible D gene (7 bases). This CDR3 has 15 amino acids. CDR1 is SSHAT, CDR2 FNYEAQ, per germline (reference sequence). CDR3 bases: TGTGCTAGCAGCTTAGCGGCCAGGGGGACCGGGGAGCTGTTTTTT. Translated, it gives CASSLAARGTGELFF.